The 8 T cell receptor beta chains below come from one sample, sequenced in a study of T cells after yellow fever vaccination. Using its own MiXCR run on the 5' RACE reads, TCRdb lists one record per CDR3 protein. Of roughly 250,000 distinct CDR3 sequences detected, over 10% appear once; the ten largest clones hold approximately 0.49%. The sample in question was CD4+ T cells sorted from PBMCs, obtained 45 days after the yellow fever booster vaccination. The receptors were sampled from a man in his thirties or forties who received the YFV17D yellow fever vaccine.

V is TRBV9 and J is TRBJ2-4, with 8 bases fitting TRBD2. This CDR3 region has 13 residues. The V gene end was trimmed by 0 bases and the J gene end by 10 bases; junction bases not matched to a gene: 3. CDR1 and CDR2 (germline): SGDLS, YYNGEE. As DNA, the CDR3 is TGTGCCAGCAGCGTAGCGGGAGGGAGGATTCAGTACTTC. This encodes CASSVAGGRIQYF.

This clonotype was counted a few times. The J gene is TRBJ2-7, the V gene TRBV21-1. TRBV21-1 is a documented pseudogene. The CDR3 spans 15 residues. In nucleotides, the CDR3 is TGTGCCAGCAGCAAAGACGCACAGACATCCGGCGAGCAGTACTTC. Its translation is CASSKDAQTSGEQYF.

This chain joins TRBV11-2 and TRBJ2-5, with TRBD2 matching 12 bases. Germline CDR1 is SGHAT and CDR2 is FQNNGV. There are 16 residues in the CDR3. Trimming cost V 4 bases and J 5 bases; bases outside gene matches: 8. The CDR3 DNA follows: TGTGCCAGCAGCTCTCTAGCGGGAGGGTTGGGTGAGACCCAGTACTTC. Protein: CASSSLAGGLGETQYF. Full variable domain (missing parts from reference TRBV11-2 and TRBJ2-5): EAGVAQSPRYKIIEKRQSVAFWCNPISGHATLYWYQQILGQGPKLLIQFQNNGVVDDSQLPKDRFSAERLKGVDSTLKIQPAKLEDSAVYLCASSSLAGGLGETQYFGPGTRLLVL.

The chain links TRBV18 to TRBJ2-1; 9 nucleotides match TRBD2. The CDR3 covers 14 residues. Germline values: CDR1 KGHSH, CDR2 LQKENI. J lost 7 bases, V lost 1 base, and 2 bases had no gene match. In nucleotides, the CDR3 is TGTGCCAGCTCACCACTAGCGGGAGATAATGAGCAGTTCTTC. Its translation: CASSPLAGDNEQFF.

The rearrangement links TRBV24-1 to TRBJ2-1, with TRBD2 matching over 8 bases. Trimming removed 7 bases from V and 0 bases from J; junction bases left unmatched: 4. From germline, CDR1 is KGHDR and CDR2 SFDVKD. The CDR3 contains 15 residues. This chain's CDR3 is CATRAGGGSYNEQFF. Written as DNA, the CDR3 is TGTGCCACCAGAGCCGGGGGGGGCTCCTACAATGAGCAGTTCTTC.

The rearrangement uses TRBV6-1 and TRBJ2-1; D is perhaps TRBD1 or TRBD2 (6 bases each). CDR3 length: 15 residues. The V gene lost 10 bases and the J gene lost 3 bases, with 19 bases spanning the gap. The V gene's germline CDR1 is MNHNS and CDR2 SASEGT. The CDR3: CAITGSGGGYNEQFF. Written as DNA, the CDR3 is TGTGCCATTACCGGTAGCGGAGGGGGCTACAATGAGCAGTTCTTC.

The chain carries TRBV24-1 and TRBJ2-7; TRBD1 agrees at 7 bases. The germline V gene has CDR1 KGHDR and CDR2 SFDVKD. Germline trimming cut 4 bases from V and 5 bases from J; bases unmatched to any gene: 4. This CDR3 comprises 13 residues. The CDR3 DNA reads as TGTGCCACCAGTGAAGCCGGGACAGACGAGCAGTACTTC. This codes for CATSEAGTDEQYF.

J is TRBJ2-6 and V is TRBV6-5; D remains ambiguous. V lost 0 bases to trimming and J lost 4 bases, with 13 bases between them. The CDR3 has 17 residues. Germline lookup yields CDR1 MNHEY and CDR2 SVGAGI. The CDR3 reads CASSYSLAKMGANVLTF. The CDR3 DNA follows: TGTGCCAGCAGTTACTCCCTGGCCAAGATGGGGGCCAACGTCCTGACTTTC.